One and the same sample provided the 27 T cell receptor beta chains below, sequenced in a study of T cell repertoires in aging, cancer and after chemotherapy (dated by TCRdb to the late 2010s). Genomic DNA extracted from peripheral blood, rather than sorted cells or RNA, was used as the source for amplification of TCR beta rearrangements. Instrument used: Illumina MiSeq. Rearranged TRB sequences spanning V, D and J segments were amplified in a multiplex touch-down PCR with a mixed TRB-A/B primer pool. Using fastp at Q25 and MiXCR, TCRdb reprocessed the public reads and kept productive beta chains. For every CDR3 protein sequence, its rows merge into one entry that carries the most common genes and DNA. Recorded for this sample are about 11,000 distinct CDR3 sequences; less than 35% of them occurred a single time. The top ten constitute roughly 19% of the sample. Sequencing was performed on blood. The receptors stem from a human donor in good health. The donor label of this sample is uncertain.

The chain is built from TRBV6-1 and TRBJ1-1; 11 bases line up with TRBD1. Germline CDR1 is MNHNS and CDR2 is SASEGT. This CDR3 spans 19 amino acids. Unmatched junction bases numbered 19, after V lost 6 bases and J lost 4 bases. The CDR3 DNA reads TGTGCCAGCAGCGCCGTTAACGCTGGGACAGGGGGTTGGGTCACTGAAGCTTTCTTT. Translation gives CASSAVNAGTGGWVTEAFF.

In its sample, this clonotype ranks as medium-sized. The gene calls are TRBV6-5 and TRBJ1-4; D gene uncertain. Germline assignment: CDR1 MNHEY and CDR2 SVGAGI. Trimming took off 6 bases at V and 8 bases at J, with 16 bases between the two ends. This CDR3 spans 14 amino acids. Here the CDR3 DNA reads TGTGCCAGCAGGGACCGGGATCCCAGGGAAAAACTGTTTTTT. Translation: CASRDRDPREKLFF.

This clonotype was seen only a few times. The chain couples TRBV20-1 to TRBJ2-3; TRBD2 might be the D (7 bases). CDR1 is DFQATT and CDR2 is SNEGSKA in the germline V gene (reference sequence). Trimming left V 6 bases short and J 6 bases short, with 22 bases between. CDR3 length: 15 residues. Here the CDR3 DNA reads TGCAGTGCGACCCTAGGGGGAGGGACCCGCGATACGCAGTATTTT. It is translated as CSATLGGGTRDTQYF.

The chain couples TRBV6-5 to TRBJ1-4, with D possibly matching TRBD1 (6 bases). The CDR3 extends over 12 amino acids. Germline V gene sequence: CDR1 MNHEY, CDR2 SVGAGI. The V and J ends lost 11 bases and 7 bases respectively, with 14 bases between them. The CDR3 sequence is CAGARGGEKLFF. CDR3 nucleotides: TGTGCCGGCGCCCGAGGGGGTGAAAAACTGTTTTTT.

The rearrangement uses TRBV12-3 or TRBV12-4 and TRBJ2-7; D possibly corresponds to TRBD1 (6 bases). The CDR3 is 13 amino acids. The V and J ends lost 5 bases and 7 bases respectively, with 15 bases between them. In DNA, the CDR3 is TGTGCCAGCAGTCCCCGACAGGCGTGGGAGCAGTACTTC. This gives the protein CASSPRQAWEQYF.

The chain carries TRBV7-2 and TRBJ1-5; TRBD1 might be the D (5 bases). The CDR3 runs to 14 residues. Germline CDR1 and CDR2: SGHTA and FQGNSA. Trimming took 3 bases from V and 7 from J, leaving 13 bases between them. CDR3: CASSFGGGQQPQHF. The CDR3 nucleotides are TGTGCCAGCAGCTTTGGGGGAGGACAACAGCCCCAGCATTTT.

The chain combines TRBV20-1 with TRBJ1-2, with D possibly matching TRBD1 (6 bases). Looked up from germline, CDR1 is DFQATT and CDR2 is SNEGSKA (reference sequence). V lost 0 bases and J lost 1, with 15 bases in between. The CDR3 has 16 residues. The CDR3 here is CSARDRGAIINYGYTF. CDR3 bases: TGCAGTGCTAGAGATCGGGGGGCGATCATTAACTATGGCTACACCTTC.

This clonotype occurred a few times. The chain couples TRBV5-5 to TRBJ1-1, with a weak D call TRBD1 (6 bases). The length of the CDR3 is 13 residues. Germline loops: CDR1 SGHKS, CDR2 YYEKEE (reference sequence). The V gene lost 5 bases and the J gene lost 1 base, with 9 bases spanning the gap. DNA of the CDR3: TGTGCCAGCAGTACACAGGGGAACACTGAAGCTTTCTTT. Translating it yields CASSTQGNTEAFF.

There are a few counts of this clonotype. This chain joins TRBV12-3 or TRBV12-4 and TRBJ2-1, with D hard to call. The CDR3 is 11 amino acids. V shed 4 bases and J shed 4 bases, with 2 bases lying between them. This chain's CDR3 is CASSSYNEQFF. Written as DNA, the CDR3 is TGTGCCAGCAGTTCTTACAATGAGCAGTTCTTC.

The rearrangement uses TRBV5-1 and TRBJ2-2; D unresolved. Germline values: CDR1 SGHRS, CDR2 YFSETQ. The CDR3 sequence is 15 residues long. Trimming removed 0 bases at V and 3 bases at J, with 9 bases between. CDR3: CASSLDGSYTGELFF. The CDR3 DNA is TGCGCCAGCAGCTTGGACGGCAGTTACACCGGGGAGCTGTTTTTT.

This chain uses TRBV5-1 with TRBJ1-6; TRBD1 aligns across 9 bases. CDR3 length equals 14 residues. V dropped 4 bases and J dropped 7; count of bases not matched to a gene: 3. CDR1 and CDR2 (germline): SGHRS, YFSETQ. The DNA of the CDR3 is TGCGCCAGCAGCAGGACAGGGGCAAATTCACCCCTCCACTTT. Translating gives CASSRTGANSPLHF.

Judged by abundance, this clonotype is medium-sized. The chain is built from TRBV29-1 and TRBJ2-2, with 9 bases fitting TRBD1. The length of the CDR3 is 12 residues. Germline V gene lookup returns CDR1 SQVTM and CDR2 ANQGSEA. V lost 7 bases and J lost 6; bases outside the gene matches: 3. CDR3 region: CSAGQGSGELFF. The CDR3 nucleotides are TGCAGCGCCGGACAGGGGTCCGGGGAGCTGTTTTTT.

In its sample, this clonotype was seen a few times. The CDR3, as DNA: TGTGCCAGCAGTTACCCCAGGACAGGGAGGGGCACTGAAGCTTTCTTT. Protein: CASSYPRTGRGTEAFF. The J gene is TRBJ1-1, the V gene TRBV27; the match to TRBD1 covers 8 bases. CDR3 length: 16 residues. The V gene end was trimmed by 4 bases and the J gene end by 4 bases; junction bases not matched to a gene: 11. CDR1 and CDR2 from the germline V gene are MNHEY and SMNVEV (reference sequence).

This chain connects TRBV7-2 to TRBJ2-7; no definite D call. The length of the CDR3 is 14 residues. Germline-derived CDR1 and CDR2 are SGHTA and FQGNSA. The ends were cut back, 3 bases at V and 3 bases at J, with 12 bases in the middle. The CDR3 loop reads CASSLVGLGYEQYF. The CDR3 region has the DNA TGTGCCAGCAGCTTGGTTGGTCTTGGCTACGAGCAGTACTTC.

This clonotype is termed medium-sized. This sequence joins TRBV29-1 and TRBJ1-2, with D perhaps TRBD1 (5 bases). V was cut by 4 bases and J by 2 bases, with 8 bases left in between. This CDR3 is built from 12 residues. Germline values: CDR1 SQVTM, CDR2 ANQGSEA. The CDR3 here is CSVVWGNYGYTF. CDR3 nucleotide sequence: TGCAGCGTTGTATGGGGCAACTATGGCTACACCTTC.

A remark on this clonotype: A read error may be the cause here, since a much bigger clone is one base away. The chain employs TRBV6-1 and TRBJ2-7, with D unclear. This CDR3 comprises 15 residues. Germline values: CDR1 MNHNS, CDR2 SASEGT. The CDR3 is CASSEETSSSYKQYF. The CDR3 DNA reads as TGTGCCAGCAGTGAGGAGACATCCTCCTCCTACAAGCAGTACTTC.

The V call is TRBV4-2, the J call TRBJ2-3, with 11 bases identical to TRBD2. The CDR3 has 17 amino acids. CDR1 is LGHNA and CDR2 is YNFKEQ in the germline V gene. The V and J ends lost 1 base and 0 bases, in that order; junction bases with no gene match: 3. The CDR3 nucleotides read TGTGCCAGCAGCCAAGGGGCTAGCGGGGGGAGCACAGATACGCAGTATTTT. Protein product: CASSQGASGGSTDTQYF.

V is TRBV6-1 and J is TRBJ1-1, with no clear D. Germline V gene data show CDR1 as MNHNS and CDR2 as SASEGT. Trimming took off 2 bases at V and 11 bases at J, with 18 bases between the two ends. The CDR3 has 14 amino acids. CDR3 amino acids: CASSESPDVGWAFF. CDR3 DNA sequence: TGTGCCAGCAGTGAAAGTCCGGACGTAGGTTGGGCTTTCTTT.

CDR3 bases: TGTGCCAGCAGCCCCCCCGGCCTAGCGGAAAATGAGCAGTTCTTC. Translated: CASSPPGLAENEQFF. This chain joins TRBV7-2 and TRBJ2-1, with TRBD2 matching over 7 bases. This CDR3 is 15 amino acids long. The J segment lost 7 bases and the V segment lost 5 bases, leaving 11 bases of the junction unmatched. Germline V gene lookup returns CDR1 SGHTA and CDR2 FQGNSA.

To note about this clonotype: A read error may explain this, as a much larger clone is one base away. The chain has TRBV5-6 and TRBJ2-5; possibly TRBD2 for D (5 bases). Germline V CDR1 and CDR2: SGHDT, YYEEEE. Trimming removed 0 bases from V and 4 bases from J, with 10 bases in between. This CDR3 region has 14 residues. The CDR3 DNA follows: TGTGCCAGCAGCTTGGTTAGCGACGCAGAGACCCAGTACTTC. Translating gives CASSLVSDAETQYF.

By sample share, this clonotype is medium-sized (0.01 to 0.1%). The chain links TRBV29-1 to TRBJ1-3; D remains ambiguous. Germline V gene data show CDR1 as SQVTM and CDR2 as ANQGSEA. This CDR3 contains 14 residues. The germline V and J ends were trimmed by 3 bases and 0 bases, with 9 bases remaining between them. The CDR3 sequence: CSVDLRSSGNTIYF. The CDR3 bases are TGCAGCGTTGATCTGCGCAGCTCTGGAAACACCATATATTTT.

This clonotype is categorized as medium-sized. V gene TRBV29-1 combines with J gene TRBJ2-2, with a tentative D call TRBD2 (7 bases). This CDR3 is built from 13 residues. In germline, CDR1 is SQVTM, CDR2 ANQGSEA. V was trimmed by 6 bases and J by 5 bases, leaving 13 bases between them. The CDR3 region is CSVGGLWTGELFF. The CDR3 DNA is TGCAGCGTGGGGGGGCTATGGACCGGGGAGCTGTTTTTT.

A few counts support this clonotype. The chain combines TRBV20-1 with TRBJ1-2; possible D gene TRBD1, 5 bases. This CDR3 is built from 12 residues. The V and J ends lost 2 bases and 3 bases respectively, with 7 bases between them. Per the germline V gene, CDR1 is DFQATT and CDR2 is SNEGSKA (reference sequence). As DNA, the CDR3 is TGCAGTGCTAGACGAGGGGACTATGGCTACACCTTC. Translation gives CSARRGDYGYTF.

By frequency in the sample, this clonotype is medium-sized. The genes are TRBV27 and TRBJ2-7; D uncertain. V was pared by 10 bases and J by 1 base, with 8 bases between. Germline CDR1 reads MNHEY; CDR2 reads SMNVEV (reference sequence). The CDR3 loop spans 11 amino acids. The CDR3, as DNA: TGTGCCACCGCCCATTCCTACGAGCAGTACTTC. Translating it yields CATAHSYEQYF.

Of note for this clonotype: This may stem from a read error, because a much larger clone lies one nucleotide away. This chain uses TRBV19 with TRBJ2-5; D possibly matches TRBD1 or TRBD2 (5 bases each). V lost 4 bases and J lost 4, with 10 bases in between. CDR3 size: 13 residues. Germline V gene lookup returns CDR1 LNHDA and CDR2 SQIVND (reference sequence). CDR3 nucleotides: TGTGCCAGTAGTACAGGGAGCGCAGAGACCCAGTACTTC. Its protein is CASSTGSAETQYF.

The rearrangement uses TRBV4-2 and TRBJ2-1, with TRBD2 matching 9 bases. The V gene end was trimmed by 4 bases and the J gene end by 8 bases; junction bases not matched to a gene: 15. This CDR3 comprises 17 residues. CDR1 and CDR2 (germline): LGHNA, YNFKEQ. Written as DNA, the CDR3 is TGTGCCAGCAGCCTTTTGAGTGGGCGGGAGGGCCAGGATGAGCAGTTCTTC. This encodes CASSLLSGREGQDEQFF.

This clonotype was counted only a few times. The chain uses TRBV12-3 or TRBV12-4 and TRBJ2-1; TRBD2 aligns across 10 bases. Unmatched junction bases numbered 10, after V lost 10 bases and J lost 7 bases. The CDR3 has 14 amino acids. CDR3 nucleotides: TGTGCCACAATATATAGCGGGGGGTTTAATGAGCAGTTCTTC. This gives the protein CATIYSGGFNEQFF.